What follows are 18 T cell receptor beta chains derived from one specimen sequenced in a study of graft-versus-host responses after intestinal transplantation. Sequencing used immunoSEQ multiplex PCR; TCRdb keeps in-frame clones, though not all of them. The data hold fewer than 25,000 clones, with approximately 46% observed a single time. Sequenced here: alloreactive CD4+ T cells from a mixed lymphocyte reaction culture, sampled before intestinal transplant. Subset described: CFSE-low proliferating T cells sorted from roughly 6-day pre-transplant mixed lymphocyte reaction (GvH or HvG direction). Receptor source: a human patient who received an intestinal transplant.

This clone showed up just a few times. This chain links TRBV4-1 with TRBJ2-5; D unclear. Germline V lookup: CDR1 MGHRA, CDR2 YSYEKL. V lost 3 bases, J lost 1 base, and 9 bases lay in between. This CDR3 is built from 14 residues. DNA of the CDR3: TGCGCCAGCAGCCAGTCCCTATCCCAAGAGACCCAGTACTTC. This gives the protein CASSQSLSQETQYF.

This chain uses TRBV7-8 with TRBJ2-7, with D perhaps TRBD2 (5 bases). CDR3 length: 13 amino acids. Trimming removed 5 bases from V and 3 bases from J, with 11 bases in between. Per the germline V gene, CDR1 is SGHVS and CDR2 is FQNEAQ. The CDR3 bases are TGTGCCAGCAGCCCTACGGGAAACTACGAGCAGTACTTC. Residues: CASSPTGNYEQYF.

The chain carries TRBV5-1 and TRBJ1-4, with 8 bases lining up with TRBD1. The V and J ends lost 1 base and 7 bases, in that order; junction bases with no gene match: 6. Germline V gene lookup returns CDR1 SGHRS and CDR2 YFSETQ. The CDR3 is 15 residues long. The CDR3 coding sequence is TGCGCCAGCAGCTTGACAGGGGGGGGCAGTGAAAAACTGTTTTTT. Its protein is CASSLTGGGSEKLFF.

The J gene is TRBJ2-6, the V gene TRBV6-6; D not resolved. V was cut by 7 bases and J by 0 bases, with 4 bases left in between. Germline V lookup: CDR1 MNHNY, CDR2 SVGAGI (reference sequence). This CDR3 spans 13 amino acids. The CDR3 reads CASTVSGANVLTF. CDR3 nucleotides: TGTGCCAGCACTGTCTCTGGGGCCAACGTCCTGACTTTC.

This clone was counted a few times. The DNA of the CDR3 is TGCGCCAGCAGCGACAGGGGCGACGCCGGGGAGCTGTTTTTT. Translating gives CASSDRGDAGELFF. V usage is TRBV5-1 and J usage is TRBJ2-2, with 8 bases aligning to TRBD1. Germline CDR1 reads SGHRS; CDR2 reads YFSETQ. The ends lost 4 bases at V and 6 bases at J; junction bases unmatched: 5. The CDR3 has 14 amino acids.

This rearrangement joins TRBV18 to TRBJ1-6; D uncertain. Deletions cut 8 bases from V and 6 bases from J, with 17 bases between. CDR1 and CDR2 (germline): KGHSH, LQKENI. The CDR3 is 15 amino acids. The CDR3 loop reads CASNDAGNRNSPLHF. For the CDR3, the DNA is TGTGCCAGCAACGACGCCGGGAACCGTAATTCACCCCTCCACTTT.

The rearrangement links TRBV7-8 to TRBJ1-2; D remains unclear. Between the trimmed V and J ends, which lost 1 base and 5 bases, there was a span of 11 bases. The CDR3 runs 14 residues. Germline values: CDR1 SGHVS, CDR2 FQNEAQ. CDR3 region: CASSLDSPVYGYTF. CDR3 coding DNA: TGTGCCAGCAGCTTAGACTCTCCTGTATATGGCTACACCTTC. Filled out from reference TRBV7-8 and TRBJ1-2, the complete variable domain reads GAGVSQSPRYKVAKRGQDVALRCDPISGHVSLFWYQQALGQGPEFLTYFQNEAQLDKSGLPSDRFFAERPEGSVSTLKIQRTQQEDSAVYLCASSLDSPVYGYTFGSGTRLTVV.

The V call is TRBV27, the J call TRBJ1-4; TRBD1 is a possible D gene (6 bases). With 5 bases removed from V and 8 bases from J, the gap between germline ends came to 12 bases. The CDR3 has 13 residues. Germline assignment: CDR1 MNHEY and CDR2 SMNVEV (reference sequence). The CDR3, as DNA: TGTGCCAGCAGTATCATTGGGACAGAAAAACTGTTTTTT. Translation gives CASSIIGTEKLFF.

The V gene is TRBV18, the J gene TRBJ1-3, with D possibly TRBD1 on 5 matching bases. Germline V lookup: CDR1 KGHSH, CDR2 LQKENI. Trimming removed 2 bases from V and 0 bases from J, with 14 bases in between. This CDR3 is built from 17 residues. CDR3 bases: TGTGCCAGCTCACCAAACCGACAGCCCAGCTCTGGAAACACCATATATTTT. This translates into CASSPNRQPSSGNTIYF.

CDR3 sequence (DNA): TGCGCCAGCAGTGAGTCGAAAGCGGGGGGGCAAGAGCAGTACTTC. This translates into CASSESKAGGQEQYF. The chain combines TRBV10-1 with TRBJ2-7, with 10 bases fitting TRBD2. Germline V gene lookup returns CDR1 WNHNN and CDR2 SYGVQD (reference sequence). The CDR3 extends over 15 amino acids. The J segment lost 7 bases and the V segment lost 0 bases, leaving 6 bases of the junction unmatched.

This clone has more than one count but fewer than ten. The CDR3 region has the DNA TGTGCCAGCAGTGAAGCGCCTAGACTGGCACTTTCACCCCTCCACTTT. It specifies CASSEAPRLALSPLHF. V is TRBV6-1 and J is TRBJ1-6; D is uncertain. The germline CDR1 and CDR2 sequences are MNHNS and SASEGT. Trimming shortened V by 0 bases and J by 9 bases, and 15 bases separated the two germline ends. This CDR3 spans 16 amino acids.

The V call is TRBV2, the J call TRBJ1-6, with D unclear. Trimming pared 3 bases from V and 0 bases from J, leaving 21 bases between. This CDR3 is built from 20 residues. Germline assignment: CDR1 SNHLY and CDR2 FYNNEI. CDR3 amino acids: CASSDGIGGPGSSYNSPLHF. The CDR3 DNA reads TGTGCCAGCAGTGACGGTATAGGAGGACCGGGCAGCTCCTATAATTCACCCCTCCACTTT.

A few counts support this clone. This chain uses TRBV2 with TRBJ1-2; no clear D gene. Germline V lookup: CDR1 SNHLY, CDR2 FYNNEI. V lost 6 bases and J lost 3, with 14 bases in between. The CDR3 is 14 residues long. The DNA for the CDR3 is TGTGCCAGCAGGAGGGCTGCTTTAGACTATGGCTACACCTTC. It encodes CASRRAALDYGYTF. Variable domain in full (rest from reference TRBV2 and TRBJ1-2): EPEVTQTPSHQVTQMGQEVILRCVPISNHLYFYWYRQILGQKVEFLVSFYNNEISEKSEIFDDQFSVERPDGSNFTLKIRSTKLEDSAMYFCASRRAALDYGYTFGSGTRLTVV.

This clone is labeled as medium-sized. The rearrangement links TRBV9 to TRBJ2-5; TRBD2 aligns across 14 bases. The CDR3 spans 16 residues. Germline values: CDR1 SGDLS, CDR2 YYNGEE. Unmatched junction bases numbered 9, after V lost 6 bases and J lost 5 bases. CDR3 protein: CASNNPGLAGEETQYF. The CDR3 DNA is TGTGCCAGCAACAATCCGGGACTAGCGGGGGAGGAGACCCAGTACTTC.

In this sample, this clone turned up a few times. V gene TRBV5-5 combines with J gene TRBJ2-3, with D unclear. Germline V gene lookup returns CDR1 SGHKS and CDR2 YYEKEE (reference sequence). The length of the CDR3 is 12 residues. Between the trimmed V and J ends, which lost 3 bases and 1 base, there was a span of 3 bases. The CDR3 nucleotides are TGTGCCAGCAGCTCGGGCACAGATACGCAGTATTTT. As protein: CASSSGTDTQYF.

The chain carries TRBV5-6 and TRBJ2-5; maybe TRBD2 (6 bases). The germline V gene encodes CDR1 SGHDT and CDR2 YYEEEE. This CDR3 is 14 amino acids long. V was trimmed by 5 bases and J by 4 bases, leaving 15 bases between them. The CDR3 region is CASSLGGSGETQYF. The CDR3 region has the DNA TGTGCCAGCAGTCTGGGGGGTTCGGGAGAGACCCAGTACTTC.

In its sample, this clone was seen a few times. This chain uses TRBV11-2 with TRBJ2-6; possible D gene TRBD1, 7 bases. Germline loops: CDR1 SGHAT, CDR2 FQNNGV. The CDR3 sequence is 17 residues long. V gave up 4 bases and J gave up 2 bases, with 15 bases separating them. The CDR3 is CASSYHRGGAGANVLTF. The CDR3 DNA reads as TGTGCCAGCAGCTACCACAGGGGAGGCGCTGGGGCCAACGTCCTGACTTTC.

The chain has TRBV5-1 and TRBJ1-2, with no clear D. Per the germline V gene, CDR1 is SGHRS and CDR2 is YFSETQ. V lost 0 bases to trimming and J lost 2 bases, with 11 bases between them. This CDR3 is built from 15 residues. The CDR3 region is CASSLVGSHNYGYTF. CDR3 nucleotide sequence: TGCGCCAGCAGCTTGGTGGGCAGCCACAACTATGGCTACACCTTC.